These 2 T cell receptor beta chains were all obtained from the same sample, sequenced in a study of blood T cells in healthy people across ages. For the second PCR, which ran for roughly 6 to 12 cycles, a sample-barcoded 5' primer and a J-beta primer mix were used. TCRdb reanalysed the 5' RACE reads using MiXCR and keeps one entry per CDR3 protein. The sample records around 1.5 million distinct CDR3 sequences, about 32% being singletons. The specimen sequenced was blood. The source of these receptors is a woman aged 25 to 45 in good health.

In its sample, this clonotype was seen a few times. The V and J genes are TRBV7-2 and TRBJ2-2; 11 bases line up with TRBD2. The CDR3 runs to 17 residues. Germline-derived CDR1 and CDR2 are SGHTA and FQGNSA. Trimming took 5 bases from V and 4 from J; bases not matched to a gene: 9. CDR3 DNA sequence: TGTGCCAGCAGCCCGATACTAGCGGGAGACTTCACCGGGGAGCTGTTTTTT. This gives the protein CASSPILAGDFTGELFF.

This chain connects TRBV7-2 to TRBJ1-2; 9 bases are a match to TRBD1. Looked up from germline, CDR1 is SGHTA and CDR2 is FQGNSA. The CDR3 is 16 residues long. V shed 6 bases, J shed 8 bases, and the junction held 16 bases outside the gene matches. The CDR3 spells CASRVEAAGTGIGYTF. The CDR3 region has the DNA TGTGCCAGCAGAGTCGAAGCAGCCGGGACAGGGATCGGCTACACCTTC.